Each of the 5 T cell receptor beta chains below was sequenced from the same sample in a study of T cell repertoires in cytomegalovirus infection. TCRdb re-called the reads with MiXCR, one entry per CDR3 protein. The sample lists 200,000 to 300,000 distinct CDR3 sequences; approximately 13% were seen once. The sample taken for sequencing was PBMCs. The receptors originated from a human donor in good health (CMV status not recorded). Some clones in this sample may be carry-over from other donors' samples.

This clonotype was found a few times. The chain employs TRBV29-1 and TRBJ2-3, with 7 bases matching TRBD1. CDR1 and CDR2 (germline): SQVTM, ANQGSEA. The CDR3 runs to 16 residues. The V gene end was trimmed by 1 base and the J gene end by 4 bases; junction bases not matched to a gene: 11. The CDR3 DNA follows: TGCAGCGTTGAAGGAGGAAGGGGGCGCAGGGCAGATACGCAGTATTTT. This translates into CSVEGGRGRRADTQYF.

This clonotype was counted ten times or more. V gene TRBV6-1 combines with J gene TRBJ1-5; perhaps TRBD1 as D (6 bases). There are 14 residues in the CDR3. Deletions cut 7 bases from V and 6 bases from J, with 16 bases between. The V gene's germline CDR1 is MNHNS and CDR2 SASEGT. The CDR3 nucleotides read TGTGCCAGCACCCGAGGGGGAGTAGGTCAGCCCCAGCATTTT. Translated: CASTRGGVGQPQHF.

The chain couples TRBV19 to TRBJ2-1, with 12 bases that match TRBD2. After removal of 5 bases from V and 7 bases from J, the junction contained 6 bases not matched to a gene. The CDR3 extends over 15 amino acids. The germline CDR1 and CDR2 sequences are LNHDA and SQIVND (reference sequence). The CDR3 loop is CASSRRLAGVNEQFF. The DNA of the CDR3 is TGTGCCAGTAGTCGCAGACTAGCGGGAGTTAATGAGCAGTTCTTC. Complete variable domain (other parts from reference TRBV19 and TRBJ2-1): DGGITQSPKYLFRKEGQNVTLSCEQNLNHDAMYWYRQDPGQGLRLIYYSQIVNDFQKGDIAEGYSVSREKKESFPLTVTSAQKNPTAFYLCASSRRLAGVNEQFFGPGTRLTVL.

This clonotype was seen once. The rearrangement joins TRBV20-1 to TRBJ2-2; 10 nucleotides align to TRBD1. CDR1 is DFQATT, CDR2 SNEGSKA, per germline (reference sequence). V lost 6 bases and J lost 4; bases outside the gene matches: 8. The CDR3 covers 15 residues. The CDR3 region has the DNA TGCAGTGCCAAACTGGGGACAGGGGTCACCGGGGAGCTGTTTTTT. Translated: CSAKLGTGVTGELFF.

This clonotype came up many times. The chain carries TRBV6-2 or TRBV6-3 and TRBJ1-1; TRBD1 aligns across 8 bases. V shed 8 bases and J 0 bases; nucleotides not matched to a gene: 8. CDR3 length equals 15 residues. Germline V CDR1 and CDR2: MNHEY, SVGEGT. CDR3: CASLSRGQMNTEAFF. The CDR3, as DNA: TGTGCCAGCTTATCCAGGGGGCAGATGAACACTGAAGCTTTCTTT.